Many counts were recorded for the clone carrying this T cell receptor (beta chain). The antigen remains unidentified. This CDR3 region has 13 residues. Germline V gene sequence: CDR1 LGHNT, CDR2 FRNRAP. The data were taken from a study of blood T cells in healthy people across ages. The study's findings and limits: In long-lived donors, naive CD4+ cell counts and diversity exceeded those of aged donors.

A sample-barcoded 5' primer and a J-beta primer mix were used in a second PCR of roughly 7 to 11 cycles. Each cDNA molecule, via a template-switch adaptor with 12 random nucleotides, was tagged. MiXCR, run by TCRdb on the 5' RACE reads, gives a single entry per CDR3 protein. The data contain approximately 290,000 distinct CDR3 sequences, around 27% of them seen just once; the ten biggest clones take up around 30%. The sequence was obtained from an older woman in good health. The chain recombines TRBV12-5 with TRBJ2-5, with D possibly being TRBD1 (6 bases). The DNA matches TRBJ2-7 better at its end, which makes the J call doubtful. Sequenced: blood. CDR3 bases: TGTGCTAGTGCCGTGACAGGAGCCTACGAGCAGTACTTC. This codes for CASAVTGAYEQYF.